This entry lists 8 T cell receptor beta chains sequenced from one sample in a study of blood T cell repertoires in COVID-19. Assay: immunoSEQ multiplex PCR; the TCRdb copy retains only in-frame clones and omits some. The data hold tens of thousands of clones, with over 70% observed a single time. Input material: peripheral blood. The receptors derive from a woman between 70 and 85 years old with acute or convalescent COVID-19.

This CDR3 is CSASPRSGGTPLHF. For the CDR3, the DNA is TGCAGTGCTAGTCCCCGATCGGGGGGCACACCCCTCCACTTT. The V call is TRBV20-1, the J call TRBJ1-6; perhaps TRBD1 as D (6 bases). The V end lost 3 bases, the J end lost 11 bases, and 17 bases lay between the germline ends. Germline lookup yields CDR1 DFQATT and CDR2 SNEGSKA (reference sequence). The CDR3 sequence is 14 residues long.

The J gene is TRBJ2-7, the V gene TRBV12-3 or TRBV12-4; D gene unclear. Trimming removed 0 bases from V and 6 bases from J, with 9 bases in between. CDR3 length equals 13 residues. CDR3 region: CASSLALVSEQYF. CDR3 DNA: TGTGCCAGCAGTTTAGCTCTGGTTAGCGAGCAGTACTTC.

In nucleotides, the CDR3 is TGTGCCAGCAGCCACAGGGCCACCTATAATTCACCCCTCCACTTT. Amino acid sequence: CASSHRATYNSPLHF. The chain employs TRBV3-1 (or the pseudogene TRBV3-2) and TRBJ1-6; a possible D gene is TRBD1 (5 bases). V was trimmed by 3 bases and J by 2 bases, leaving 8 bases between them. The CDR3 consists of 15 residues. Germline V gives CDR1 LGHDT, CDR2 YNNKEL (reference sequence).

Concerning this clone: Distinct nucleotide sequences in the sample also encode this CDR3. V is TRBV4-2 and J is TRBJ2-5; the match to TRBD2 covers 9 bases. Unmatched junction bases numbered 12, after V lost 0 bases and J lost 4 bases. Per germline, CDR1 LGHNA and CDR2 YNFKEQ. This CDR3 spans 18 amino acids. The CDR3 here is CASSQDLGGGAEAETQYF. The CDR3 bases are TGTGCCAGCAGCCAAGATCTCGGCGGGGGGGCCGAAGCAGAGACCCAGTACTTC.

This clone was observed once. The junction shows a germline mismatch at one end, possibly a read error. The CDR3 nucleotides read TGCCCCAGCAGCGGCGGGGGGGGGCGCAACACTGAAGCTTTCTTT. It translates to CPSSGGGGRNTEAFF. The rearrangement links TRBV5-1 to TRBJ1-1, with D maybe TRBD1 (6 bases). Germline CDR1 and CDR2: SGHRS and YFSETQ. The CDR3 consists of 15 residues.

This clone was counted once. This chain links TRBV27 with TRBJ2-7; 8 bases map to TRBD1. CDR1 is MNHEY, CDR2 SMNVEV, per germline (reference sequence). V shed 10 bases and J 7 bases; nucleotides not matched to a gene: 15. CDR3 length equals 14 residues. CDR3 loop: CATRGQKGSREQYF. The DNA of the CDR3 is TGTGCCACCAGGGGGCAGAAGGGCTCTCGGGAGCAGTACTTC.

This chain uses TRBV7-9 with TRBJ2-1, with TRBD2 matching over 8 bases. J lost 10 bases, V lost 5 bases, and 10 bases had no gene match. The length of the CDR3 is 14 residues. The germline V gene has CDR1 SEHNR and CDR2 FQNEAQ (reference sequence). Here the CDR3 DNA reads TGTGCCAGCAGCCGGGGGGGCACCGGGAAGGAGCAGTTCTTC. Residues: CASSRGGTGKEQFF.

This clone was detected a few times. The genes are TRBV1 and TRBJ1-5; the table's D call of TRBD1 was not tested on the DNA. TRBV1 is an annotated pseudogene. The CDR3 covers 17 residues. CDR3 sequence (DNA): TGCACCAGCAGCCAAGAGGGGCAGCGCCAGGACAATCAGCCCCAGCATTTT. The encoded protein is CTSSQEGQRQDNQPQHF.